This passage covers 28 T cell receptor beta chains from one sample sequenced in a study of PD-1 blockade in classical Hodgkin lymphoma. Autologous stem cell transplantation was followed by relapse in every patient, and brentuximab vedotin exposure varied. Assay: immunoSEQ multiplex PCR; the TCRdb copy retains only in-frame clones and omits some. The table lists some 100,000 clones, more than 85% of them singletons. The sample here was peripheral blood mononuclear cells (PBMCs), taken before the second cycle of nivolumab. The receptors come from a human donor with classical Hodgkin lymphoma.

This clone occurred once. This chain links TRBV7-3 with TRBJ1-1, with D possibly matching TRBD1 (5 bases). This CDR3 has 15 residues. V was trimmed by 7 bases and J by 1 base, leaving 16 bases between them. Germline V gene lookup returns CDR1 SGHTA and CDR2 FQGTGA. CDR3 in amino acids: CASTATGTGNTEAFF. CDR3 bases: TGTGCCAGCACCGCTACCGGGACCGGGAACACTGAAGCTTTCTTT.

CDR3 nucleotide sequence: TGTGCCAGCAGCGGGACTTTGGACTATGGCTACACCTTC. This gives the protein CASSGTLDYGYTF. The V gene is TRBV2, the J gene TRBJ1-2, with D perhaps matching TRBD1 (5 bases). V was cut by 6 bases and J by 3 bases, with 11 bases left in between. The CDR3 sequence is 13 residues long. Per the germline V gene, CDR1 is SNHLY and CDR2 is FYNNEI. The full variable domain, rest sourced from reference TRBV2 and TRBJ1-2, is EPEVTQTPSHQVTQMGQEVILRCVPISNHLYFYWYRQILGQKVEFLVSFYNNEISEKSEIFDDQFSVERPDGSNFTLKIRSTKLEDSAMYFCASSGTLDYGYTFGSGTRLTVV.

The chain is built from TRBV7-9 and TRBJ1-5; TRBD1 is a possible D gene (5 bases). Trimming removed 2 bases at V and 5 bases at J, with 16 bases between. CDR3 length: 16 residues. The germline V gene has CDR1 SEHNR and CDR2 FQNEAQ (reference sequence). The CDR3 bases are TGTGCCAGCAGCTTATTTGCGGGAGGGGAATATCAGCCCCAGCATTTT. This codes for CASSLFAGGEYQPQHF.

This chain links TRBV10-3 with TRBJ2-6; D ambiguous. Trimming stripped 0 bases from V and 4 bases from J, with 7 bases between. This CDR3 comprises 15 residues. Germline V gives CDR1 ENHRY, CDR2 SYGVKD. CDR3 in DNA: TGTGCCATCAGTGAGTCCAGGCAGGGGGCCAACGTCCTGACTTTC. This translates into CAISESRQGANVLTF.

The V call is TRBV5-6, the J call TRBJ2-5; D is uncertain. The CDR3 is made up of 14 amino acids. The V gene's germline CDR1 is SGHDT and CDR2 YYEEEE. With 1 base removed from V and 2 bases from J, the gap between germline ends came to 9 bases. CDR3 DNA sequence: TGTGCCAGCAGCTTGACAGATACTCAAGAGACCCAGTACTTC. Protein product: CASSLTDTQETQYF.

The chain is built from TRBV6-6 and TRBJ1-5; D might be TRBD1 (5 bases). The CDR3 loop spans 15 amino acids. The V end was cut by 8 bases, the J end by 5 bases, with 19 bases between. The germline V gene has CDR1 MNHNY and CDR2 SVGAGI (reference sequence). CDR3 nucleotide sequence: TGTGCCAGCGTACAGAGAGGGGTTGATCATCAGCCCCAGCATTTT. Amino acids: CASVQRGVDHQPQHF.

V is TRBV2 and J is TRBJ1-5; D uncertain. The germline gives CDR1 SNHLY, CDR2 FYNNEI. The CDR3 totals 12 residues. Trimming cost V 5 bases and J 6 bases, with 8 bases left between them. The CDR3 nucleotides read TGTGCCAGCAGTCCCTTAGGTCAGCCCCAGCATTTT. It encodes CASSPLGQPQHF. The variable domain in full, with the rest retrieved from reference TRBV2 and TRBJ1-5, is EPEVTQTPSHQVTQMGQEVILRCVPISNHLYFYWYRQILGQKVEFLVSFYNNEISEKSEIFDDQFSVERPDGSNFTLKIRSTKLEDSAMYFCASSPLGQPQHFGDGTRLSIL.

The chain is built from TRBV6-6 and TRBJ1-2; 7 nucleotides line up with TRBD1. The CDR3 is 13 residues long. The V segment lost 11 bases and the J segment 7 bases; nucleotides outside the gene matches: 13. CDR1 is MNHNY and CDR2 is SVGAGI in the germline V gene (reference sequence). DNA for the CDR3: TGTGCCGGTACGACAGGGCGGGGAGGTGGCTACACCTTC. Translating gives CAGTTGRGGGYTF.

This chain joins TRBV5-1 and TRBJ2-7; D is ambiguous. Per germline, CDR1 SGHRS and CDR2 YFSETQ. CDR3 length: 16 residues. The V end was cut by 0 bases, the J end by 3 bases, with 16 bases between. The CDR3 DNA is TGCGCCAGCAGCTTGGGGGCACATACATTCCGCTACGAGCAGTACTTC. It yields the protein CASSLGAHTFRYEQYF.

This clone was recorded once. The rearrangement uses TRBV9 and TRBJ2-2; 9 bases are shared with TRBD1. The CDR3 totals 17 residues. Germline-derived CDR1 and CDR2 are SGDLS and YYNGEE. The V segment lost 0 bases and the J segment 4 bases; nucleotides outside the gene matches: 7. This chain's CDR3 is CASSVDPGQGPTGELFF. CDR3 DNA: TGTGCCAGCAGCGTAGACCCGGGACAGGGTCCCACCGGGGAGCTGTTTTTT. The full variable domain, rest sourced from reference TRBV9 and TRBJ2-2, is DSGVTQTPKHLITATGQRVTLRCSPRSGDLSVYWYQQSLDQGLQFLIQYYNGEERAKGNILERFSAQQFPDLHSELNLSSLELGDSALYFCASSVDPGQGPTGELFFGEGSRLTVL.

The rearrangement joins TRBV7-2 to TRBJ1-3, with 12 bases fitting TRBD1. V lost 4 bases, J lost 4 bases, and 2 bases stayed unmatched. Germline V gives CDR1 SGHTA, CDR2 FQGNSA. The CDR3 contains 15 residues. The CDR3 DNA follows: TGTGCCAGCAGCTGGGACAGGGGGCAGGGAAACACCATATATTTT. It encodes CASSWDRGQGNTIYF.

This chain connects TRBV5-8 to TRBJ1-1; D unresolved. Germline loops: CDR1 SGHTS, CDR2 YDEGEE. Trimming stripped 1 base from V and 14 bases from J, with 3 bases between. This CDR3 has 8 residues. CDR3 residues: CASSLRFF. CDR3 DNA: TGTGCCAGCAGCTTGCGGTTCTTT.

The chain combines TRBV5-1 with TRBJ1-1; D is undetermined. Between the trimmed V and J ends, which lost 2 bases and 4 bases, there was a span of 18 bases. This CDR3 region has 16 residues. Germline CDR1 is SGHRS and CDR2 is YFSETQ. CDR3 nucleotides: TGCGCCAGCAGCTTACGAGGAAGGGATCTTGTCACTGAAGCTTTCTTT. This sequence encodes CASSLRGRDLVTEAFF.

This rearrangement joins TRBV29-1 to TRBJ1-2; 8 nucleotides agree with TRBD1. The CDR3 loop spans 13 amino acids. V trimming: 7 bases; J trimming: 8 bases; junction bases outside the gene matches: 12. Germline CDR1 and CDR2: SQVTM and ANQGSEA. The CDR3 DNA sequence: TGCAGCGCACCCGCTCAGGGGGCGGTGGGCTACACCTTC. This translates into CSAPAQGAVGYTF.

This CDR3 is CASSLLGVPNTGELFF. The CDR3 coding sequence is TGTGCCAGCAGTCTACTCGGGGTCCCGAACACCGGGGAGCTGTTTTTT. The chain is built from TRBV28 and TRBJ2-2; maybe TRBD2 (5 bases). Germline V lookup: CDR1 MDHEN, CDR2 SYDVKM. Trimming took off 5 bases at V and 0 bases at J, with 13 bases between the two ends. The CDR3 loop spans 16 amino acids.

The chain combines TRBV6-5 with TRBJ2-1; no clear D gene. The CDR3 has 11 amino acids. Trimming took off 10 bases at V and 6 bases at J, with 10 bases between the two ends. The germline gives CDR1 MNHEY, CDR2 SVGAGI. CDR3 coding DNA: TGTGCCACCTGCCGCGGCAATGAGCAGTTCTTC. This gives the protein CATCRGNEQFF.

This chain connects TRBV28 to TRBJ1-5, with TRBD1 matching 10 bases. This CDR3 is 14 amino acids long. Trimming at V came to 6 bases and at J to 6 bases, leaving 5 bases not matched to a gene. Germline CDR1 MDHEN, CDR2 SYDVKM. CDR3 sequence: CASSPGQGTQPQHF. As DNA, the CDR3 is TGTGCCAGCAGCCCGGGACAGGGGACTCAGCCCCAGCATTTT.

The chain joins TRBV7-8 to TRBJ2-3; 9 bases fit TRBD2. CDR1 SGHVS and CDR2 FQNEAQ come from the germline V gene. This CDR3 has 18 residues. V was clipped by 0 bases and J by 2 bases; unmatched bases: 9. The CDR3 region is CASSLATAGGPHTDTQYF. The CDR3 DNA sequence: TGTGCCAGCAGCTTAGCGACGGCGGGGGGGCCCCACACAGATACGCAGTATTTT.

CDR3 sequence reads: CASSLGQGVNEQFF. Written as DNA, the CDR3 is TGTGCCAGCAGCTTGGGACAGGGGGTAAATGAGCAGTTCTTC. The chain employs TRBV7-7 and TRBJ2-1; TRBD1 aligns across 11 bases. The CDR3 has 14 amino acids. Germline CDR1 and CDR2: SSHAT and FNYEAQ (reference sequence). V shed 3 bases and J 7 bases; nucleotides not matched to a gene: 2.

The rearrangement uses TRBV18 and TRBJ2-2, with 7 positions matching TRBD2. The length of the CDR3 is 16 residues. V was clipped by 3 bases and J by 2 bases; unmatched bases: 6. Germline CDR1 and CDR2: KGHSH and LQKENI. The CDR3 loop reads CASSPRPGGNTGELFF. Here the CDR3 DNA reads TGTGCCAGCTCACCCCGGCCGGGGGGAAACACCGGGGAGCTGTTTTTT.

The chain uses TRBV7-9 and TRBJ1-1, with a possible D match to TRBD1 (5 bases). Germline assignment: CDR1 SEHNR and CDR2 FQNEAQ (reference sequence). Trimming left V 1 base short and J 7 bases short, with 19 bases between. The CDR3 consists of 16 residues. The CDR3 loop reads CASSLELWGIIGEAFF. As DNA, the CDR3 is TGTGCCAGCAGCTTAGAACTATGGGGGATAATCGGTGAAGCTTTCTTT.

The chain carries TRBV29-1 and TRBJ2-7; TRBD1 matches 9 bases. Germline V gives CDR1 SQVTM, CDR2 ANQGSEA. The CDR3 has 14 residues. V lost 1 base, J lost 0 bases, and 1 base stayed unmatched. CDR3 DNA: TGCAGCGTTGAAGGACAGGGGGACTCCTACGAGCAGTACTTC. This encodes CSVEGQGDSYEQYF.

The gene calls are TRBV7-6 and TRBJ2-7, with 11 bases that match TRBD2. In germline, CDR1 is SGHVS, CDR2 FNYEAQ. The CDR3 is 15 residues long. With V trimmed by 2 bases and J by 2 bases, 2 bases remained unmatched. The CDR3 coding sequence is TGTGCCAGCAGCTTACTAGCGGGGGGTACCTACGAGCAGTACTTC. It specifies CASSLLAGGTYEQYF.

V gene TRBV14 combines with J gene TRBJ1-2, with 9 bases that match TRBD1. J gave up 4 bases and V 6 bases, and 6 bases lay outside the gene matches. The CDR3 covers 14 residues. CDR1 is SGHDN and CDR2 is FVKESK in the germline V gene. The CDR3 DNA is TGTGCCAGCAGGAACACAGGGGGCGGCTATGGCTACACCTTC. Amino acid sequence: CASRNTGGGYGYTF.

The CDR3 loop is CASSIWGDYEQYF. The CDR3 bases are TGTGCCAGTAGTATTTGGGGAGACTACGAGCAGTACTTC. The chain has TRBV19 and TRBJ2-7; maybe TRBD2 (5 bases). Germline-derived CDR1 and CDR2 are LNHDA and SQIVND (reference sequence). The CDR3 totals 13 residues. V shed 3 bases and J shed 3 bases, with 9 bases lying between them.

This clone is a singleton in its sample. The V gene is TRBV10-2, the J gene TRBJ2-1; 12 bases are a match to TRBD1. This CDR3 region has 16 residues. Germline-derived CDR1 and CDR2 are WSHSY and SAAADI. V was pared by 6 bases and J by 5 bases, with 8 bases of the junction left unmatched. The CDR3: CASRDPGTGGNNEQFF. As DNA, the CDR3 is TGCGCCAGCAGGGACCCCGGGACAGGGGGCAACAATGAGCAGTTCTTC.

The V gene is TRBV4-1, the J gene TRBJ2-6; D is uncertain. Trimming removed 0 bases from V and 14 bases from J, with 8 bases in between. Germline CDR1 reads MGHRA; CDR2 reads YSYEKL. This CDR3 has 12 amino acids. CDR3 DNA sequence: TGCGCCAGCAGCCAAGATCCTAGGATCCTGACTTTC. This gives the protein CASSQDPRILTF.

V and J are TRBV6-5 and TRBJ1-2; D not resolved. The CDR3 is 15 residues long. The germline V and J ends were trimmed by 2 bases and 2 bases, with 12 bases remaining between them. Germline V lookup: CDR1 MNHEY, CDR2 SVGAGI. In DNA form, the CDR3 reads TGTGCCAGCAGTTACACGGGCGTCAGAAACTATGGCTACACCTTC. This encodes CASSYTGVRNYGYTF.